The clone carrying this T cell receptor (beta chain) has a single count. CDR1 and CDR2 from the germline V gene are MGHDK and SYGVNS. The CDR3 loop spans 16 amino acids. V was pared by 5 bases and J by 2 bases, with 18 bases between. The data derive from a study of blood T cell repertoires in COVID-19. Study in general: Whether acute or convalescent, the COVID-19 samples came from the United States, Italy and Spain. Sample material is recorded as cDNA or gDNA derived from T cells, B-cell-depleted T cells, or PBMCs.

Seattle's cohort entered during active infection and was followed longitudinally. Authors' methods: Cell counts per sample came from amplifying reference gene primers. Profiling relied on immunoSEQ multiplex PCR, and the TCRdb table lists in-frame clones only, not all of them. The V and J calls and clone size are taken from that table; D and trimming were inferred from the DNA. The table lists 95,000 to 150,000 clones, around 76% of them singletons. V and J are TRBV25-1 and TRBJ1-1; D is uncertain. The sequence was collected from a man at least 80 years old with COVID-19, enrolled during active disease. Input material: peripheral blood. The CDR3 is CASSPLGVALNTEAFF. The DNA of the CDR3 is TGTGCCAGCAGTCCCCTAGGAGTGGCGCTTAACACTGAAGCTTTCTTT. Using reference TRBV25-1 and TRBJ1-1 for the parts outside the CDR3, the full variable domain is EADIYQTPRYLVIGTGKKITLECSQTMGHDKMYWYQQDPGMELHLIHYSYGVNSTEKGDLSSESTVSRIRTEHFPLTLESARPSHTSQYLCASSPLGVALNTEAFFGQGTRLTVV.